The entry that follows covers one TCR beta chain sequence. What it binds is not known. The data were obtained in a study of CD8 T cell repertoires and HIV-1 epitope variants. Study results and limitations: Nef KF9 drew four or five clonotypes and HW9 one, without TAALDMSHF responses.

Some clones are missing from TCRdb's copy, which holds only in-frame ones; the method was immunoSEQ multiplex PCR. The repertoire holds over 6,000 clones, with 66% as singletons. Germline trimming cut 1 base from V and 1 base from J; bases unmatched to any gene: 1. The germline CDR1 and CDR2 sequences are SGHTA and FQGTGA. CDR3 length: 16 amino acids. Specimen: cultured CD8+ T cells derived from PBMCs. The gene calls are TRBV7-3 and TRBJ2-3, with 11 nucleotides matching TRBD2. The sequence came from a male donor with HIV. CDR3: CASSLKLAGGTDTQYF. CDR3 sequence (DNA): TGTGCCAGCAGCTTAAAACTAGCGGGGGGCACAGATACGCAGTATTTT.